Listed below are T cell receptor beta chains from one sample, sequenced in a study of OX40 agonist ivuxolimab in advanced cancers. Clones were read by immunoSEQ multiplex PCR, and TCRdb kept only the in-frame ones, dropping some. The sample carries around 57,000 clones, roughly 90% recorded once. This specimen consisted of CD4+ or CD8+ T cells sorted from blood, obtained in a trial of the OX40 agonist ivuxolimab. The receptor set was obtained from an adult with an advanced solid tumor such as melanoma, head and neck, liver or kidney cancer. CDR3s include the opening cysteine and the closing phenylalanine or tryptophan. A D gene is named only where the DNA matches it firmly. The size field is filled for only some rows; it gives once, few, many or a size class.

clone size	V gene	CDR3 length	D gene	J gene	CDR3 protein	CDR3 DNA
NA	TRBV5-8	13	NA	TRBJ1-1	CASSLAYYTEAFF	TGTGCCAGCAGCTTGGCTTATTACACTGAAGCTTTCTTT
NA	TRBV11-2	16	NA	TRBJ2-7	CASSPRGSANPYEQYF	TGTGCCAGCAGCCCCCGCGGTAGCGCGAACCCCTACGAGCAGTACTTC
NA	TRBV5-1	13	NA	TRBJ2-5	CASSLGGRETQYF	TGCGCCAGCAGCTTGGGAGGGCGAGAGACCCAGTACTTC
NA	TRBV7-2	14	NA	TRBJ1-1	CASTADGLNTEAFF	TGTGCCAGCACCGCCGACGGATTGAACACTGAAGCTTTCTTT
NA	TRBV7-8	15	TRBD1	TRBJ2-7	CASSLGRQGTYEQYF	TGTGCCAGCAGCTTAGGGAGACAGGGAACCTACGAGCAGTACTTC
NA	TRBV13	14	NA	TRBJ1-2	CASSLGGRDYGYTF	TGTGCCAGCAGCTTAGGGGGCAGAGACTATGGCTACACCTTC
NA	TRBV11-3	15	TRBD2	TRBJ2-7	CASSKSSGSSYEQYF	TGTGCCAGCAGCAAATCTAGCGGGAGTTCCTACGAGCAGTACTTC
NA	TRBV11-2	15	NA	TRBJ2-7	CASSLVRTNSYEQYF	TGTGCCAGCAGCTTAGTTCGGACTAACTCCTACGAGCAGTACTTC
NA	TRBV5-6	14	NA	TRBJ2-1	CASSSQRGGHEQFF	TGTGCCAGCAGCTCACAGAGGGGGGGGCATGAGCAGTTCTTC
NA	TRBV5-1	14	TRBD1	TRBJ2-3	CASSRTGGADTQYF	TGCGCCAGCAGCCGGACAGGGGGCGCAGATACGCAGTATTTT
NA	TRBV12-5	19	NA	TRBJ1-3	CASGLTPADWGPTGNTIYF	TGTGCTAGTGGTCTCACCCCCGCAGATTGGGGTCCAACTGGAAACACCATATATTTT
NA	TRBV5-4	11	NA	TRBJ2-7	CASTAQGEQYF	TGTGCCAGCACCGCCCAGGGCGAGCAGTACTTC
few	TRBV5-1	11	NA	TRBJ2-7	CASGTGDQQYF	TGCGCCAGCGGAACGGGAGACCAGCAGTACTTC
NA	TRBV7-9	15	NA	TRBJ2-1	CASRLHGGTYNEQFF	TGTGCCAGCAGATTACACGGTGGAACCTACAATGAGCAGTTCTTC
NA	TRBV5-5	16	TRBD2	TRBJ2-3	CASISGRARDTDTQYF	TGTGCCAGTATCAGCGGGAGGGCTCGGGACACAGATACGCAGTATTTT
NA	TRBV30	13	NA	TRBJ2-1	CAWSFGEWGEQFF	TGTGCCTGGAGTTTCGGGGAGTGGGGCGAGCAGTTCTTC
NA	TRBV6-6	15	NA	TRBJ1-1	CASRPLTFVNTEAFF	TGTGCCAGCAGACCATTGACTTTTGTGAACACTGAAGCTTTCTTT
NA	TRBV10-2	16	TRBD1	TRBJ1-1	CASSWGSGQGAAEAFF	TGCGCCAGCAGTTGGGGAAGCGGACAGGGGGCTGCTGAAGCTTTCTTT
NA	TRBV6-1	14	TRBD1	TRBJ1-2	CASSSGTGGYGYTF	TGTGCCAGCAGTTCAGGGACAGGGGGTTATGGCTACACCTTC
NA	TRBV5-1	16	TRBD1	TRBJ1-1	CASQETGGPGDTEAFF	TGCGCCAGCCAAGAGACAGGGGGCCCTGGGGACACTGAAGCTTTCTTT
NA	TRBV6-1	15	TRBD1	TRBJ2-7	CASSPRDRDSYEQYF	TGTGCCAGCAGCCCCCGGGACAGGGACTCCTACGAGCAGTACTTC
NA	TRBV30	13	TRBD2	TRBJ2-7	CAWTPGLVGEQYF	TGTGCCTGGACCCCCGGACTAGTAGGCGAGCAGTACTTC
NA	TRBV6-5	12	NA	TRBJ2-7	CASRRSADEQYF	TGTGCCAGCAGACGCAGCGCGGACGAGCAGTACTTC
NA	TRBV6-6	14	TRBD1	TRBJ2-1	CASSYQGAVNEQFF	TGTGCCAGCAGTTACCAGGGGGCAGTCAATGAGCAGTTCTTC
NA	TRBV7-9	15	TRBD1	TRBJ2-3	CASSFGQGGTDTQYF	TGTGCCAGCAGCTTCGGACAGGGAGGCACAGATACGCAGTATTTT
NA	TRBV18	13	NA	TRBJ2-5	CASSPAQQETQYF	TGTGCCAGCTCACCAGCACAACAAGAGACCCAGTACTTC
NA	TRBV5-3	16	TRBD1	TRBJ2-7	CARSTKPGQGVYEQYF	TGTGCCAGAAGCACAAAGCCCGGACAGGGGGTATACGAGCAGTACTTC
NA	TRBV19	15	NA	TRBJ1-6	CASSISPGPDTPLHF	TGTGCCAGTAGTATTAGCCCCGGTCCTGACACACCCCTCCACTTT
once	TRBV5-1	14	NA	TRBJ2-2	CASSLAVADGELFF	TGCGCCAGCAGCTTGGCGGTAGCGGACGGGGAGCTGTTTTTT
NA	TRBV28	16	NA	TRBJ2-7	CASSSPSPRFSYEQYF	TGTGCCAGCAGTTCGCCAAGCCCGCGATTCTCCTACGAGCAGTACTTC
NA	TRBV5-1	13	NA	TRBJ2-7	CASSRGDSYEQYF	TGCGCCAGCAGTCGAGGAGATTCCTACGAGCAGTACTTC
NA	TRBV4-1	16	NA	TRBJ2-6	CASSPTGTGGANVLTF	TGCGCCAGCAGCCCGACAGGCACGGGTGGGGCCAACGTCCTGACTTTC
NA	TRBV20-1	10	NA	TRBJ2-1	CSARKNEQFF	TGCAGTGCTAGGAAAAATGAGCAGTTCTTC
NA	TRBV28	15	TRBD1	TRBJ2-7	CASSPGTGSVDEQYF	TGTGCCAGCAGTCCTGGGACAGGGTCCGTCGACGAGCAGTACTTC
NA	TRBV5-4	12	NA	TRBJ2-3	CASSFYPDTQYF	TGTGCCAGCAGCTTCTATCCAGATACGCAGTATTTT
NA	TRBV18	15	NA	TRBJ2-2	CASSRATENTGELFF	TGTGCCAGCTCACGGGCCACAGAGAACACCGGGGAGCTGTTTTTT
NA	TRBV7-8	13	NA	TRBJ1-5	CASSFVSNQPQHF	TGTGCCAGCAGCTTCGTGAGCAATCAGCCCCAGCATTTT
NA	TRBV5-1	14	TRBD1	TRBJ1-2	CASSIGQGQNGYTF	TGCGCCAGCAGCATTGGACAGGGGCAGAATGGCTACACCTTC
NA	TRBV5-1	15	TRBD2	TRBJ2-7	CASSFETGLASRQYF	TGCGCCAGCAGCTTTGAGACGGGACTAGCAAGCCGGCAGTACTTC
NA	TRBV5-1	13	NA	TRBJ2-1	CASSFGELDEQFF	TGCGCCAGCAGCTTTGGAGAGCTCGATGAGCAGTTCTTC
NA	TRBV5-4	13	NA	TRBJ2-7	CASRGRGTDEQYF	TGTGCCAGCAGGGGGCGAGGGACGGACGAGCAGTACTTC
NA	TRBV14	13	NA	TRBJ2-3	CASSQVGADTQYF	TGTGCCAGCAGCCAAGTCGGCGCAGATACGCAGTATTTT
NA	TRBV27	14	NA	TRBJ2-7	CASSLAGLSYEQYF	TGTGCCAGCAGTTTAGCCGGGCTCTCCTACGAGCAGTACTTC
NA	TRBV7-3	10	NA	TRBJ2-1	CASSTNEQFF	TGTGCCAGCAGTACCAATGAGCAGTTCTTC
NA	TRBV4-1	17	TRBD1	TRBJ2-7	CASSQDSDRGFSYEQYF	TGCGCCAGCAGCCAAGATTCGGACAGGGGGTTCAGCTACGAGCAGTACTTC
NA	TRBV15	17	TRBD2	TRBJ2-1	CATSRASGLADYNEQFF	TGTGCCACCAGCAGAGCGTCGGGACTAGCGGACTACAATGAGCAGTTCTTC
NA	TRBV11-2	15	NA	TRBJ1-2	CASSPGVGTNYGYTF	TGTGCCAGCAGCCCCGGTGTGGGGACGAACTATGGCTACACCTTC
NA	TRBV7-9	15	TRBD2	TRBJ2-5	CASSLFTSGTETQYF	TGTGCCAGCAGCTTATTTACTAGCGGGACGGAGACCCAGTACTTC
NA	TRBV10-1	16	TRBD1	TRBJ2-1	CASSESKGASYNEQFF	TGCGCCAGCAGTGAGTCTAAGGGGGCCTCCTACAATGAGCAGTTCTTC
NA	TRBV27	13	NA	TRBJ2-5	CASNPGRRETQYF	TGTGCCAGCAATCCGGGACGGAGAGAGACCCAGTACTTC
few	TRBV30	14	NA	TRBJ2-7	CAWDRQGLGGEQYF	TGTGCCTGGGACAGGCAGGGACTTGGGGGCGAGCAGTACTTC
NA	TRBV28	11	NA	TRBJ2-7	CASSPDWEQYF	TGTGCCAGCAGTCCCGATTGGGAGCAGTACTTC
NA	TRBV11-1	17	TRBD2	TRBJ2-1	CASSENSGTSSYNEQFF	TGTGCCAGCAGCGAAAATAGCGGGACAAGCTCCTACAATGAGCAGTTCTTC
NA	TRBV5-1	13	NA	TRBJ2-7	CASSLHSGYEQYF	TGCGCCAGCAGCTTGCACAGCGGCTACGAGCAGTACTTC
NA	TRBV28	14	NA	TRBJ1-1	CASSLGRKNTEAFF	TGTGCCAGCAGTTTGGGACGGAAAAACACTGAAGCTTTCTTT
NA	TRBV5-1	14	TRBD1	TRBJ2-5	CASSSAGQGETQYF	TGCGCCAGCAGCTCCGCGGGACAGGGAGAGACCCAGTACTTC
NA	TRBV6-1	14	TRBD1	TRBJ1-2	CASNPGQGAGGYTF	TGTGCCAGCAACCCGGGACAGGGGGCCGGTGGCTACACCTTC
few	TRBV19	10	NA	TRBJ1-2	CATADRRPYF	TGTGCCACCGCCGACAGGCGGCCTTACTTC
NA	TRBV6-6	16	TRBD1	TRBJ1-5	CASSTAGQGSNQPQHF	TGTGCCAGCAGTACTGCGGGACAGGGGAGCAATCAGCCCCAGCATTTT